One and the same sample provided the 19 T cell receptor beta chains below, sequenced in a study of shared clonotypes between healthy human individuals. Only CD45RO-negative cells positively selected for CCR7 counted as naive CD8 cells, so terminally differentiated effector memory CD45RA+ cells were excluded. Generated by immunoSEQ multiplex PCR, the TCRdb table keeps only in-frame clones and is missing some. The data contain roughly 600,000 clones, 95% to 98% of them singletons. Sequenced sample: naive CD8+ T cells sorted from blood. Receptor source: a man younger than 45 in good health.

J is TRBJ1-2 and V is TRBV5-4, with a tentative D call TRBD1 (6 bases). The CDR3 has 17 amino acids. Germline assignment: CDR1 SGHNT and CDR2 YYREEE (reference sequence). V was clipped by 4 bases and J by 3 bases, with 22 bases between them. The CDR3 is CASSHEAGGVEDYGYTF. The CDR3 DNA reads TGTGCCAGCAGCCATGAGGCGGGGGGCGTTGAGGACTATGGCTACACCTTC. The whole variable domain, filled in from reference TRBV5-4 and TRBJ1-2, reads ETGVTQSPTHLIKTRGQQVTLRCSSQSGHNTVSWYQQALGQGPQFIFQYYREEENGRGNFPPRFSGLQFPNYSSELNVNALELDDSALYLCASSHEAGGVEDYGYTFGSGTRLTVV.

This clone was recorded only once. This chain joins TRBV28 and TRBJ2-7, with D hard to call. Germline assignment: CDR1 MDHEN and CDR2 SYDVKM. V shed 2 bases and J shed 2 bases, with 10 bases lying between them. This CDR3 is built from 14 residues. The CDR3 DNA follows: TGTGCCAGCAGTTTAATTGGGTTACCCTACGAGCAGTACTTC. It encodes CASSLIGLPYEQYF. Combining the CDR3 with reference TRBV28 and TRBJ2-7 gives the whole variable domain DVKVTQSSRYLVKRTGEKVFLECVQDMDHENMFWYRQDPGLGLRLIYFSYDVKMKEKGDIPEGYSVSREKKERFSLILESASTNQTSMYLCASSLIGLPYEQYFGPGTRLTVT.

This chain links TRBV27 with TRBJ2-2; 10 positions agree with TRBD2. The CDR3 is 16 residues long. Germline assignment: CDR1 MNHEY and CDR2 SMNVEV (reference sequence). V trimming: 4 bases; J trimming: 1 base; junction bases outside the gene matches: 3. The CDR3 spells CASSSWTSGNTGELFF. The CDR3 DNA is TGTGCCAGCAGTTCCTGGACTAGCGGGAACACCGGGGAGCTGTTTTTT.

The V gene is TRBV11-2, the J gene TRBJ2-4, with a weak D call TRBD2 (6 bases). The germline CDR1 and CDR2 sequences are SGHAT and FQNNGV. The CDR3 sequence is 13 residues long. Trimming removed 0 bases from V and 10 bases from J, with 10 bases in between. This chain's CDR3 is CASSLDPSDIQYF. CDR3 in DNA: TGTGCCAGCAGCTTAGACCCTAGCGATATTCAGTACTTC.

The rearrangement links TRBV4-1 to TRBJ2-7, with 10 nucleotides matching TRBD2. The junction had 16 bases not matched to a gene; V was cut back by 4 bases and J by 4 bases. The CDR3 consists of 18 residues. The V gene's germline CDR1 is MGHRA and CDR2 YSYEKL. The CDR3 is CASSPLAPSGRAGYEQYF. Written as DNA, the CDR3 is TGCGCCAGCAGCCCCCTCGCCCCGAGCGGGAGGGCCGGTTACGAGCAGTACTTC.

CDR3 nucleotide sequence: TGTGCCAGCAGCTTCGGACAGGGAGGGGCCTACGAGCAGTACTTC. Its protein product is CASSFGQGGAYEQYF. The chain recombines TRBV14 with TRBJ2-7; TRBD1 might be the D (8 bases). Germline V gives CDR1 SGHDN, CDR2 FVKESK. This CDR3 has 15 amino acids. V gave up 5 bases and J gave up 2 bases, with 16 bases separating them.

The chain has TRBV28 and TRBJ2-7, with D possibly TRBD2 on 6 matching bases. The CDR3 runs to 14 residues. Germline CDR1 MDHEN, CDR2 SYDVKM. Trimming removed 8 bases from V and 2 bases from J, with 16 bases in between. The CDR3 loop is CASQMGTLTYEQYF. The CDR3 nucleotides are TGTGCCAGCCAGATGGGGACTTTAACCTACGAGCAGTACTTC.

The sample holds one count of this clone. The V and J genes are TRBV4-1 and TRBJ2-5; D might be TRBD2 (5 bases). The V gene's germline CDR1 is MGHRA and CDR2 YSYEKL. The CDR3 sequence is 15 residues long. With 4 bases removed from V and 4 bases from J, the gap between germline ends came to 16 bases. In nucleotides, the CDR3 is TGCGCCAGCAGCCGAATCACTCCGGGAAGAGAGACCCAGTACTTC. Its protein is CASSRITPGRETQYF.

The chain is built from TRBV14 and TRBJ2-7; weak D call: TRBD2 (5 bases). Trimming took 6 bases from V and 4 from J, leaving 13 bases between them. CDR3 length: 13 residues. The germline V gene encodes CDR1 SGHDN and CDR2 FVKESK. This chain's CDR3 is CASSTGNWYEQYF. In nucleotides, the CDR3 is TGTGCCAGCAGTACGGGGAATTGGTACGAGCAGTACTTC.

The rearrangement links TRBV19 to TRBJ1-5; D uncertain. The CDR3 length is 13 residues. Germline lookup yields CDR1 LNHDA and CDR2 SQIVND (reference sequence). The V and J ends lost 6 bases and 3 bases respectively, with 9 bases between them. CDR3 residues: CASREANNQPQHF. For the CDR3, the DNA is TGTGCCAGTAGGGAGGCTAACAATCAGCCCCAGCATTTT.

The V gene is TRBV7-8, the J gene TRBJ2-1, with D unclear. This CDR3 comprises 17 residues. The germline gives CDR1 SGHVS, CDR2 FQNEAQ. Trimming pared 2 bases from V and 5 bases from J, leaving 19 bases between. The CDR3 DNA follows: TGTGCCAGCAGCTTACCTACCATAGGGAAGCTACACAATGAGCAGTTCTTC. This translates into CASSLPTIGKLHNEQFF. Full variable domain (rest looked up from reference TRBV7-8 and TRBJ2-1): GAGVSQSPRYKVAKRGQDVALRCDPISGHVSLFWYQQALGQGPEFLTYFQNEAQLDKSGLPSDRFFAERPEGSVSTLKIQRTQQEDSAVYLCASSLPTIGKLHNEQFFGPGTRLTVL.

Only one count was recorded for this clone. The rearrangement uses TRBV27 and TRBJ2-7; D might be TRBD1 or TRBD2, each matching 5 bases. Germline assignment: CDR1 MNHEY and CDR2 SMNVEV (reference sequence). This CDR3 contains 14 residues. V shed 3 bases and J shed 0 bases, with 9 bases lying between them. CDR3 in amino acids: CASSFGANSYEQYF. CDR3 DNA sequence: TGTGCCAGCAGTTTCGGGGCTAACTCCTACGAGCAGTACTTC.

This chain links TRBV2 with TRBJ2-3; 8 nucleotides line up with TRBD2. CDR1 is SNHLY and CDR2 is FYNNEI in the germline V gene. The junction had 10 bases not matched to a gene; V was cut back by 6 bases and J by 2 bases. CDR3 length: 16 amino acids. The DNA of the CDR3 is TGTGCCAGCAGCGGATCCGGGACTAGTATCACAGATACGCAGTATTTT. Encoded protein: CASSGSGTSITDTQYF.

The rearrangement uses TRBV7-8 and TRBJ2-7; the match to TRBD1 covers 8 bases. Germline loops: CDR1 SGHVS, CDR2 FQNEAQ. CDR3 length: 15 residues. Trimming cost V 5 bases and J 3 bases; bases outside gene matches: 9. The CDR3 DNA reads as TGTGCCAGCAGCCCCCTTACGACAGGGGTCTACGAGCAGTACTTC. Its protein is CASSPLTTGVYEQYF.

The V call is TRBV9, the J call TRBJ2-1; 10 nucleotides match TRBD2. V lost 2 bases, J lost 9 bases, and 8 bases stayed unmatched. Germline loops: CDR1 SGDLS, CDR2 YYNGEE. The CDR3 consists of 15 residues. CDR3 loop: CASSVGLAGVGEQFF. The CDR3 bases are TGTGCCAGCAGCGTCGGGCTAGCGGGAGTCGGTGAGCAGTTCTTC. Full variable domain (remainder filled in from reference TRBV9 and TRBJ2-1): DSGVTQTPKHLITATGQRVTLRCSPRSGDLSVYWYQQSLDQGLQFLIQYYNGEERAKGNILERFSAQQFPDLHSELNLSSLELGDSALYFCASSVGLAGVGEQFFGPGTRLTVL.

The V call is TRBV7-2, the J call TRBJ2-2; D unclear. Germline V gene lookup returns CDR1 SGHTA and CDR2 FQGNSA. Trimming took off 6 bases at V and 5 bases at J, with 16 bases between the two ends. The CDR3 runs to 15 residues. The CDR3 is CASSTRSRRTGELFF. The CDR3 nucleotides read TGTGCCAGCAGTACCCGCTCTAGGCGTACCGGGGAGCTGTTTTTT.

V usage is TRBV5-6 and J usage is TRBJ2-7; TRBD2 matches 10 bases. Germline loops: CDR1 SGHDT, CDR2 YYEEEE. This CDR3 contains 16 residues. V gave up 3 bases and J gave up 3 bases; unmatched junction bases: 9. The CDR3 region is CASSSSLAGVFYEQYF. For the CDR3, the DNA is TGTGCCAGCAGCTCTTCCCTAGCGGGAGTCTTCTACGAGCAGTACTTC.

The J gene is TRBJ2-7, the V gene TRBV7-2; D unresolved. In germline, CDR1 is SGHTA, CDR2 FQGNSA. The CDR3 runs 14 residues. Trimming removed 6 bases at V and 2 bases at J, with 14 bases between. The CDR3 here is CASSAPWQTYEQYF. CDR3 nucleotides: TGTGCCAGCAGTGCACCCTGGCAGACCTACGAGCAGTACTTC. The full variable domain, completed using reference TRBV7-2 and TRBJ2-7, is GAGVSQSPSNKVTEKGKDVELRCDPISGHTALYWYRQSLGQGLEFLIYFQGNSAPDKSGLPSDRFSAERTGGSVSTLTIQRTQQEDSAVYLCASSAPWQTYEQYFGPGTRLTVT.

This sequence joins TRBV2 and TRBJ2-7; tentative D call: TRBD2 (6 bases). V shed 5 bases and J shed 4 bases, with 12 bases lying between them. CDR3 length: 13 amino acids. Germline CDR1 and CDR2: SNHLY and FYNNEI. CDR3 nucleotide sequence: TGTGCCAGCAGTTCGACGGGAGTATACGAGCAGTACTTC. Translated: CASSSTGVYEQYF.